This T cell receptor beta chain originates from a study of CD8+CD57+ T cells in acquired aplastic anemia. Study-level background: CD4+ and CD8+ cells, once sorted, gave DNA averaging roughly 3 ug. Study conclusions and caveats: Some 30 was the count of CD8+ CDR3 sequences that patients shared with controls. In CD8+ cells, Simpson's diversity showed no significant difference between patients and controls.

CDR1 and CDR2 from the germline V gene are SGHVS and FNYEAQ. This CDR3 is built from 16 residues. V lost 1 base and J lost 4; bases outside the gene matches: 7. About this clonotype: The antigen is not known.

Genomic DNA served as template for TCR beta VDJ and CDR3 profiling. TCRdb fed the reads into MiXCR, producing one record per CDR3 protein. The sample lists approximately 250,000 distinct CDR3 sequences; approximately 80% were seen once. Patients chosen for sequencing had CD8+CD57+ cells that had expanded, as shown by flow cytometry. Patients were untreated when blood was sampled. This sequence was found in a human donor with aplastic anemia. The chain links TRBV7-6 to TRBJ2-7, with 10 bases lining up with TRBD2. Specimen: sorted CD4+, CD8+, or CD8+CD57+ T cells (not recorded which) from PBMCs. The CDR3 sequence: CASSLGASGGPYEQYF. The CDR3 DNA reads TGTGCCAGCAGCTTAGGGGCTAGCGGGGGTCCTTACGAGCAGTACTTC.